A selection of T cell receptor beta chains follows, all from one sample in a study of OX40 agonist ivuxolimab in advanced cancers. Only in-frame clones appear in the TCRdb table, and some are missing; sequencing was by immunoSEQ multiplex PCR. This sample has about 99,000 clones, with 90% to 96% found just once. The material was CD4+ or CD8+ T cells sorted from blood, obtained in a trial of the OX40 agonist ivuxolimab. These receptor sequences come from an adult with an advanced solid tumor such as melanoma, head and neck, liver or kidney cancer. The CDR3 runs from the conserved cysteine through the conserved F or W. Fields, in order: V gene, D gene, clone size, J gene, CDR3 protein, CDR3 DNA. A D gene is named only where the DNA matches it firmly. Size tells how often a clone was seen (once, few, many) or the class of an expanded clone, and some rows leave it out.

v_call: TRBV5-6
d_call: TRBD1
clone_size: .
j_call: TRBJ2-7
cdr3_aa: CASSMDRVSSYEQYF
cdr3_nt: TGTGCCAGCAGCATGGACAGGGTGAGCTCCTACGAGCAGTACTTC

v_call: TRBV5-4
d_call: .
clone_size: .
j_call: TRBJ2-5
cdr3_aa: CASSPGLIQETQYF
cdr3_nt: TGTGCCAGCAGCCCCGGACTCATTCAAGAGACCCAGTACTTC

v_call: TRBV9
d_call: TRBD1
clone_size: .
j_call: TRBJ2-7
cdr3_aa: CASSVSGTGAYEQYF
cdr3_nt: TGTGCCAGCAGCGTAAGCGGTACAGGGGCCTACGAGCAGTACTTC

v_call: TRBV12-5
d_call: .
clone_size: once
j_call: TRBJ1-1
cdr3_aa: CASGRTANTEAFF
cdr3_nt: TGTGCTAGTGGGCGGACAGCGAACACTGAAGCTTTCTTT

v_call: TRBV28
d_call: TRBD2
clone_size: .
j_call: TRBJ2-6
cdr3_aa: CASSSPGQGGWTSGRASGANVLTF
cdr3_nt: TGTGCCAGCAGTTCCCCGGGACAGGGAGGTTGGACTAGCGGGAGGGCCTCTGGGGCCAACGTCCTGACTTTC

v_call: TRBV10-3
d_call: TRBD2
clone_size: .
j_call: TRBJ2-3
cdr3_aa: CATLRGGASTDTQYF
cdr3_nt: TGTGCCACTCTGCGGGGGGGGGCTAGCACAGATACGCAGTATTTT

v_call: TRBV6-1
d_call: .
clone_size: .
j_call: TRBJ2-5
cdr3_aa: CASSEPQGYSQETQYF
cdr3_nt: TGTGCCAGCAGTGAACCCCAGGGATATTCCCAAGAGACCCAGTACTTC

v_call: TRBV7-9
d_call: .
clone_size: .
j_call: TRBJ2-7
cdr3_aa: CASSLGYTYEQYF
cdr3_nt: TGTGCCAGCAGCTTAGGATACACCTACGAGCAGTACTTC

v_call: TRBV5-6
d_call: .
clone_size: .
j_call: TRBJ2-1
cdr3_aa: CASSPAGTPENEQFF
cdr3_nt: TGTGCCAGCAGCCCTGCCGGGACCCCTGAGAATGAGCAGTTCTTC

v_call: TRBV4-1
d_call: TRBD2
clone_size: .
j_call: TRBJ2-3
cdr3_aa: CASSQRTSVGADTQYF
cdr3_nt: TGCGCCAGCAGCCAGAGGACTAGCGTGGGAGCAGATACGCAGTATTTT

v_call: TRBV6-1
d_call: TRBD1
clone_size: .
j_call: TRBJ1-4
cdr3_aa: CASSEGQGTNEKLFF
cdr3_nt: TGTGCCAGCAGTGAGGGACAGGGGACTAATGAAAAACTGTTTTTT

v_call: TRBV28
d_call: .
clone_size: .
j_call: TRBJ2-7
cdr3_aa: CASRVGRRGYEQYF
cdr3_nt: TGTGCCAGCAGGGTTGGCCGGAGGGGGTACGAGCAGTACTTC

v_call: TRBV2
d_call: .
clone_size: .
j_call: TRBJ1-1
cdr3_aa: CASSEGMGVHAEAFF
cdr3_nt: TGTGCCAGCAGTGAAGGAATGGGAGTGCACGCTGAAGCTTTCTTT

v_call: TRBV28
d_call: .
clone_size: .
j_call: TRBJ2-3
cdr3_aa: CASSLLRESTDTQYF
cdr3_nt: TGTGCCAGCAGTTTACTACGCGAATCCACAGATACGCAGTATTTT

v_call: TRBV11-2
d_call: .
clone_size: .
j_call: TRBJ2-5
cdr3_aa: CASSTTRGWGETQYF
cdr3_nt: TGTGCCAGCAGCACAACGAGGGGCTGGGGGGAGACCCAGTACTTC

v_call: TRBV15
d_call: .
clone_size: .
j_call: TRBJ1-2
cdr3_aa: CATSREVTVGDYGYTF
cdr3_nt: TGTGCCACCAGCAGAGAAGTAACAGTTGGGGACTATGGCTACACCTTC

v_call: TRBV19
d_call: .
clone_size: .
j_call: TRBJ2-7
cdr3_aa: CASSGRGGGGPSIEQYF
cdr3_nt: TGTGCCAGTAGTGGGCGCGGAGGGGGAGGGCCTTCGATCGAGCAGTACTTC

v_call: TRBV23-1
d_call: TRBD2
clone_size: .
j_call: TRBJ2-3
cdr3_aa: CASSQSGTSGRSDTQYF
cdr3_nt: TGCGCCAGCAGTCAATCGGGAACTAGCGGGAGGTCGGATACGCAGTATTTT

v_call: TRBV7-9
d_call: .
clone_size: .
j_call: TRBJ1-1
cdr3_aa: CASSPLGAGPHNTEAFF
cdr3_nt: TGTGCCAGCAGCCCACTGGGCGCGGGCCCCCACAACACTGAAGCTTTCTTT

v_call: TRBV23-1
d_call: .
clone_size: once
j_call: TRBJ2-1
cdr3_aa: CASGVGGGFF
cdr3_nt: TGCGCCAGCGGGGTCGGTGGGGGGTTCTTC